This T cell receptor beta chain was retrieved from a study of OX40 agonist ivuxolimab in advanced cancers. Whole-study results and caveats: Both CD4+ and CD8+ T cell populations in blood had undergone clonal expansion by week 6 at 0.1 to 3.0 mg/kg.

Here immunoSEQ multiplex PCR was the method, and the copy in TCRdb shows in-frame clones only, minus some. The sample consists of 92,000 or so clones, under 85% of them appearing once. Samples of blood were obtained at baseline, on cycle 4 day 1, and on cycle 7 day 1. Notes on this clone: Its antigen is as yet unknown.

After removal of 5 bases from V and 4 bases from J, the junction contained 6 bases not matched to a gene. The germline V gene encodes CDR1 MNHEY and CDR2 SMNVEV (reference sequence). The CDR3 is 14 amino acids. The sample consisted of CD4+ or CD8+ T cells sorted from blood, taken in a trial of the OX40 agonist ivuxolimab. The receptor's source is an adult with an advanced solid tumor such as melanoma, head and neck, liver or kidney cancer. The V call is TRBV27, the J call TRBJ1-2; 8 positions match TRBD1. The CDR3 is CASSPTGAGYGYTF. Written as DNA, the CDR3 is TGTGCCAGCAGTCCGACAGGGGCGGGCTATGGCTACACCTTC.